The next 20 T cell receptor beta chains were all read from a single sample in a study of blood T cells in healthy people across ages. Together with a sample-barcoded 5' primer, a J-beta primer mix was included in a second PCR lasting about 7 to 11 cycles. TCRdb used MiXCR to reprocess the 5' RACE reads, holding one entry per CDR3 protein. The sample gives some 1,000,000 distinct CDR3 sequences, around 25% of which show up once; less than 0.85% is in the top ten. These data were also reused for a study on T cells of mothers and their children.

Material for sequencing was blood. These receptors were taken from a girl aged 2 to 10 in good health.

The chain has TRBV7-8 and TRBJ2-3; D possibly corresponds to TRBD2 (5 bases). There are 14 residues in the CDR3. V was clipped by 5 bases and J by 4 bases, with 13 bases between them. Germline CDR1 and CDR2: SGHVS and FQNEAQ. The CDR3 region is CASSTTLGADTQYF. CDR3 sequence (DNA): TGTGCCAGCAGCACTACTTTGGGAGCAGATACGCAGTATTTT.

A few counts support this clonotype. The chain employs TRBV12-3 or TRBV12-4 and TRBJ2-5, with 7 bases identical to TRBD1. The CDR3 is made up of 16 amino acids. The junction had 16 bases not matched to a gene; V was cut back by 8 bases and J by 4 bases. The CDR3 DNA sequence: TGTGCCAGCCGGAGGCGAAACGAGGGGGCGGGAGAGACCCAGTACTTC. Its translation: CASRRRNEGAGETQYF.

This clonotype occurred a few times. The CDR3 reads CATVQGAPRTEAFF. CDR3 sequence (DNA): TGTGCCACCGTACAGGGGGCGCCTCGCACTGAAGCTTTCTTT. The J gene is TRBJ1-1, the V gene TRBV21-1; the tabulated D call, TRBD1, remains unverified against the DNA. TRBV21-1 is listed as a pseudogene. The CDR3 sequence is 14 residues long.

This chain links TRBV12-3 or TRBV12-4 with TRBJ1-5, with D possibly matching TRBD1 (6 bases). The ends were cut back, 8 bases at V and 5 bases at J, with 13 bases in the middle. CDR3 length: 13 residues. CDR3 coding DNA: TGTGCCAGCGCCTGGACAGAGGATCAGCCCCAGCATTTT. It encodes CASAWTEDQPQHF.

This clonotype has a handful of counts. The chain's CDR3 is CASSYSRGASTDTQYF. DNA for the CDR3: TGTGCCAGCAGTTACTCTCGGGGGGCTAGCACAGATACGCAGTATTTT. The chain joins TRBV6-5 to TRBJ2-3, with D tentatively TRBD2 (7 bases). The CDR3 extends over 16 amino acids. V shed 0 bases and J shed 0 bases, with 10 bases lying between them. The germline V gene has CDR1 MNHEY and CDR2 SVGAGI.

The table lists this clonotype with many counts. The chain employs TRBV20-1 and TRBJ2-7, with D possibly matching TRBD1 (5 bases). The CDR3 contains 12 residues. Trimming removed 7 bases from V and 2 bases from J, with 12 bases in between. Germline V lookup: CDR1 DFQATT, CDR2 SNEGSKA (reference sequence). The CDR3 DNA reads as TGCAGTGTTATAGGGGAAACCTACGAGCAGTACTTC. Translation: CSVIGETYEQYF.

V is TRBV27 and J is TRBJ1-2; TRBD1 is a possible D gene (6 bases). Trimming cost V 1 base and J 6 bases, with 9 bases left between them. The CDR3 has 13 amino acids. CDR1 is MNHEY, CDR2 SMNVEV, per germline (reference sequence). The CDR3 loop is CASSLWGGDGYTF. DNA for the CDR3: TGTGCCAGCAGTTTATGGGGGGGCGATGGCTACACCTTC.

The chain joins TRBV10-3 to TRBJ2-7; 8 bases fit TRBD1. J was trimmed by 4 bases and V by 0 bases; bases with no gene match: 8. The CDR3 runs to 16 residues. From germline, CDR1 is ENHRY and CDR2 SYGVKD. CDR3 sequence: CAISESKTGEWYEQYF. The CDR3 DNA is TGTGCCATCAGTGAGTCAAAGACAGGGGAATGGTACGAGCAGTACTTC.

This rearrangement joins TRBV14 to TRBJ2-7; the match to TRBD2 covers 9 bases. Trimming removed 4 bases from V and 2 bases from J; junction bases left unmatched: 6. The germline gives CDR1 SGHDN, CDR2 FVKESK. The CDR3 extends over 15 amino acids. CDR3 residues: CASSRFSGSAYEQYF. CDR3 nucleotide sequence: TGTGCCAGCAGCCGATTTAGCGGGAGCGCCTACGAGCAGTACTTC.

J is TRBJ2-2 and V is TRBV12-3 or TRBV12-4; 7 bases map to TRBD2. V lost 3 bases and J lost 1; bases outside the gene matches: 5. This CDR3 region has 16 residues. CDR3: CASSFGWGGNTGELFF. The CDR3 bases are TGTGCCAGCAGTTTTGGTTGGGGGGGGAACACCGGGGAGCTGTTTTTT.

This clonotype was counted at least ten times. CDR3: CASSLVAGGWNGYTF. In DNA, the CDR3 is TGTGCCAGCAGCTTGGTAGCAGGGGGCTGGAATGGCTACACCTTC. The chain recombines TRBV5-5 with TRBJ1-2; 8 bases align to TRBD1. In germline, CDR1 is SGHKS, CDR2 YYEKEE (reference sequence). The CDR3 extends over 15 amino acids. The junction had 7 bases not matched to a gene; V was cut back by 0 bases and J by 6 bases.

The rearrangement uses TRBV29-1 and TRBJ2-5; no clear D. V was pared by 5 bases and J by 4 bases, with 11 bases between. The CDR3 totals 12 residues. Germline V gives CDR1 SQVTM, CDR2 ANQGSEA. CDR3 sequence: CSVPGKGETQYF. The CDR3 DNA reads TGCAGCGTTCCAGGAAAGGGAGAGACCCAGTACTTC.

Concerning this clonotype: Given the absence of the conserved phenylalanine or tryptophan at the CDR3 end, a read error is likely. The chain carries TRBV29-1 and TRBJ1-1, with 9 bases aligning to TRBD1. CDR3 length: 12 residues. From germline, CDR1 is SQVTM and CDR2 ANQGSEA. J gave up 6 bases and V 7 bases, and 6 bases lay outside the gene matches. The CDR3 DNA is TGCAGCGCGGGGGACAGGGCTCCTGAAGCTTTCTCT. It is translated as CSAGDRAPEAFS.

This clonotype was detected a few times. The chain has TRBV25-1 and TRBJ1-6; D is uncertain. The CDR3 covers 12 residues. CDR1 and CDR2 (germline): MGHDK, SYGVNS. Trimming pared 0 bases from V and 9 bases from J, leaving 3 bases between. In DNA form, the CDR3 reads TGTGCCAGCAGTGAATATCGTTCACCCCTCCACTTT. This sequence encodes CASSEYRSPLHF.

The CDR3 DNA reads as TGCAGTGCTAGGGGTTTGCGGGAGTACAATGAGCAGTTCTTC. Protein sequence: CSARGLREYNEQFF. The chain joins TRBV20-1 to TRBJ2-1, with 7 bases that match TRBD2. The V and J ends lost 3 bases and 4 bases, in that order; junction bases with no gene match: 6. The CDR3 has 14 residues. CDR1 and CDR2 from the germline V gene are DFQATT and SNEGSKA (reference sequence).

Only a few counts were recorded for this clonotype. The chain joins TRBV18 to TRBJ2-5; D assignment may be TRBD1 or TRBD2 (5 bases each). Germline V gene sequence: CDR1 KGHSH, CDR2 LQKENI. V shed 8 bases and J shed 3 bases, with 13 bases lying between them. The CDR3 extends over 13 amino acids. The CDR3 is CASLTGREETQYF. The CDR3 nucleotides read TGTGCCAGCCTGACGGGGCGCGAAGAGACCCAGTACTTC.

This clonotype was counted between two and nine times. The V call is TRBV4-3, the J call TRBJ1-1; no firm D call. The V gene lost 1 base and the J gene lost 10 bases, with 7 bases spanning the gap. Per germline, CDR1 LGHNA and CDR2 YSLEER. The CDR3 spans 11 residues. This chain's CDR3 is CASSQGVGAFF. Written as DNA, the CDR3 is TGCGCCAGCAGCCAAGGGGTTGGAGCTTTCTTT.

As to this clonotype: Mismatch with germline at one junction end may stem from a read error. The chain is built from TRBV2 and TRBJ1-1; perhaps TRBD1 as D (6 bases). The V gene's germline CDR1 is SNHLY and CDR2 FYNNEI. The CDR3 is 13 residues long. CDR3 amino acids: CVSSETRQAEAFF. CDR3 nucleotide sequence: TGTGTCAGCAGCGAGACCCGACAGGCTGAAGCTTTCTTT.

The sample holds one count of this clonotype. The rearrangement joins TRBV11-2 to TRBJ1-1; no reliable D call. Trimming stripped 5 bases from V and 4 bases from J, with 20 bases between. CDR1 and CDR2 from the germline V gene are SGHAT and FQNNGV. This CDR3 is built from 16 residues. CDR3 coding DNA: TGTGCCAGCAGCCCGCGTACGGATTCGGCGGGCACTGAAGCTTTCTTT. It encodes CASSPRTDSAGTEAFF.

This clonotype was detected a few times. The chain couples TRBV2 to TRBJ2-7; D is unresolved. Germline loops: CDR1 SNHLY, CDR2 FYNNEI. V gave up 2 bases and J gave up 4 bases, with 9 bases separating them. CDR3 length equals 13 residues. The CDR3 reads CASSERAGYEQYF. The CDR3 coding sequence is TGTGCCAGCAGTGAAAGGGCAGGTTACGAGCAGTACTTC.